This TCR beta chain was retrieved from a study of Tregs in tolerant kidney transplant recipients. An overnight rest at 37°C with approximately 180 IU/ml IL-2 preceded regulatory T cell sorting from thawed PBMCs. Notes on this clone: Its antigen is unidentified.

Study-wide findings and caveats: No direct test of biological reproducibility was done here. Tregs expanded with activated donor B cells seemed most donor-specific. The small number of patients limits these findings pending further validation.

The CDR3 sequence is 16 residues long. Trimming left V 7 bases short and J 3 bases short, with 18 bases between. Germline V gene data show CDR1 as MDHEN and CDR2 as SYDVKM. TCRdb keeps only in-frame clones here, not all; method: immunoSEQ multiplex PCR. The table includes 55,000 to 70,000 clones, roughly 85% detected once. The starting material was Tregs from blood, obtained before the transplant. This chain joins TRBV28 and TRBJ1-4; tentative D call: TRBD1 (6 bases). The sequence came from a human donor who received a combined kidney and bone marrow transplant. The CDR3 DNA follows: TGTGCCAGCAATTCGATATGGGGGACATCTAATGAAAAACTGTTTTTT. It translates to CASNSIWGTSNEKLFF.